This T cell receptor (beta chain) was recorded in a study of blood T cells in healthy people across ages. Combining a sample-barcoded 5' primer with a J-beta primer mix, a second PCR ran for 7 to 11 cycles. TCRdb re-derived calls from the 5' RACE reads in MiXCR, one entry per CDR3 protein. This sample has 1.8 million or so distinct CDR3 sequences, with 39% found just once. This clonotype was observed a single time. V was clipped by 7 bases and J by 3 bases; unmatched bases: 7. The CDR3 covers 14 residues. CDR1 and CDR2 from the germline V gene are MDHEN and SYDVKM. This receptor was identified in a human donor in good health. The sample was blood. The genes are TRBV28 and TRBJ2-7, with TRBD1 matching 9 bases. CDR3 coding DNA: TGTGCCAGCACCTTGGGACAGGGCTTCTACGAGCAGTACTTC. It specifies CASTLGQGFYEQYF.